This T cell receptor beta chain came from a study of identical twins. Study observations and caveats: While abundant cord blood beta clonotypes carried fewer insertions, memory repertoires showed no such pattern. In zero-insertion analyses, partial confounding could arise from invariant MAIT and iNKT cells.

A remark on this clonotype: Its antigen is undetermined.

After template switching added a universal primer site, the resulting cDNA carried unique molecular identifiers. TCRdb processed the 5' RACE reads anew with MiXCR; each CDR3 protein has one entry. The data contain about 530,000 distinct CDR3 sequences, approximately 20% of them singletons. The CDR3 sequence is 13 residues long. V was trimmed by 1 base and J by 9 bases, leaving 11 bases between them. Per the germline V gene, CDR1 is SGHRS and CDR2 is YFSETQ. Only healthy Caucasians were included as donors. The same data also contributed to another study, on yellow fever vaccine responses in identical twins.

The specimen was CD4+ T cells sorted from blood. The chain has TRBV5-1 and TRBJ2-1, with D tentatively TRBD2 (5 bases). The origin of this receptor is a woman aged 18-29 years in good health. CDR3 sequence (DNA): TGCGCCAGCAGCTTGACCGGGGATGGTGAGCAGTTCTTC. As protein: CASSLTGDGEQFF.